Following are 17 T cell receptor beta chains from one sample sequenced in a study of blood T cell repertoires in COVID-19. Method: immunoSEQ multiplex PCR; TCRdb's copy keeps in-frame clones and lacks some. The sample consists of 200,000 to 250,000 clones, about 79% of them appearing once. Sequencing was done on a sample of PBMCs or T cells enriched from blood (not recorded which). These receptors were collected from a woman aged 55-69 years who had recovered from COVID-19.

J is TRBJ1-2 and V is TRBV19; 9 bases match TRBD1. The CDR3 has 14 residues. V shed 4 bases, J shed 5 bases, and the junction held 5 bases outside the gene matches. Germline V gene sequence: CDR1 LNHDA, CDR2 SQIVND (reference sequence). The CDR3 here is CASSSRQGVYGYTF. The CDR3, as DNA: TGTGCCAGTAGTAGCCGACAGGGGGTTTATGGCTACACCTTC.

The chain combines TRBV6-5 with TRBJ2-7; 7 nucleotides agree with TRBD2. V lost 6 bases, J lost 1 base, and 6 bases stayed unmatched. Germline CDR1 is MNHEY and CDR2 is SVGAGI. The CDR3 consists of 14 residues. Here the CDR3 DNA reads TGTGCCAGCAGCAGGCGGGAGACGTCCTACGAGCAGTACTTC. The encoded protein is CASSRRETSYEQYF.

This chain joins TRBV6-6 and TRBJ2-6; possible D gene TRBD1, 5 bases. Between the trimmed V and J ends, which lost 5 bases and 0 bases, there was a span of 8 bases. This CDR3 spans 15 amino acids. Germline V CDR1 and CDR2: MNHNY, SVGAGI (reference sequence). CDR3 sequence: CASSTTGSGANVLTF. CDR3 DNA sequence: TGTGCCAGCAGTACAACAGGCTCTGGGGCCAACGTCCTGACTTTC.

This chain uses TRBV29-1 with TRBJ2-1; 8 bases agree with TRBD1. The CDR3 contains 17 residues. Germline trimming cut 6 bases from V and 2 bases from J; bases unmatched to any gene: 15. Germline CDR1 SQVTM, CDR2 ANQGSEA. In nucleotides, the CDR3 is TGCAGCGTCGCAGCCCCCGGGACAGGCAAAACCTACAATGAGCAGTTCTTC. As protein: CSVAAPGTGKTYNEQFF.

This clone is a singleton in its sample. This chain uses TRBV19 with TRBJ2-1, with 8 bases that match TRBD2. The CDR3 is 15 residues long. With 4 bases clipped from V and 6 bases from J, the junction kept 8 bases outside the gene matches. Germline CDR1 LNHDA, CDR2 SQIVND (reference sequence). CDR3 bases: TGTGCCAGTAGTACCACCGGGACTAGAGGCAATGAGCAGTTCTTC. Its protein is CASSTTGTRGNEQFF.

This clone was seen a handful of times. The chain uses TRBV19 and TRBJ1-2; 8 positions agree with TRBD1. The CDR3 is made up of 14 amino acids. Germline V gives CDR1 LNHDA, CDR2 SQIVND (reference sequence). Losses at the gene ends were 8 bases for V and 0 bases for J; bases not matched to a gene: 5. Written as DNA, the CDR3 is TGTGCCAGTGGCCGGGGACAGGCTAACTATGGCTACACCTTC. Amino acids: CASGRGQANYGYTF.

The chain uses TRBV5-6 and TRBJ1-1, with unresolved D. Trimming left V 1 base short and J 6 bases short, with 10 bases between. The CDR3 sequence is 13 residues long. Per germline, CDR1 SGHDT and CDR2 YYEEEE. Here the CDR3 DNA reads TGTGCCAGCAGCTTGCCGACGGGGTCTGAAGCTTTCTTT. It encodes CASSLPTGSEAFF.

Details on this clone: A read error may produce the germline difference seen at one junction end. The chain has TRBV7-8 and TRBJ2-7; TRBD1 aligns across 8 bases. CDR1 SGHVS and CDR2 FQNEAQ come from the germline V gene. The CDR3 totals 16 residues. CDR3 nucleotides: TGTGCCAGCAGCAGAACTACAGGGGGATCCCCCTATGAGCAGTACTTC. Its protein is CASSRTTGGSPYEQYF. The full variable domain, its missing parts supplied by reference TRBV7-8 and TRBJ2-7, is GAGVSQSPRYKVAKRGQDVALRCDPISGHVSLFWYQQALGQGPEFLTYFQNEAQLDKSGLPSDRFFAERPEGSVSTLKIQRTQQEDSAVYLCASSRTTGGSPYEQYFGPGTRLTVT.

In its sample, this clone was seen a few times. This chain connects TRBV19 to TRBJ1-2; a possible D gene is TRBD1 (5 bases). The CDR3 has 13 residues. Germline CDR1 LNHDA, CDR2 SQIVND (reference sequence). V was clipped by 3 bases and J by 3 bases, with 8 bases between them. The CDR3 nucleotides read TGTGCCAGTAGTATGACAGTAGACTATGGCTACACCTTC. Translation: CASSMTVDYGYTF. The full variable domain, completed using reference TRBV19 and TRBJ1-2, is DGGITQSPKYLFRKEGQNVTLSCEQNLNHDAMYWYRQDPGQGLRLIYYSQIVNDFQKGDIAEGYSVSREKKESFPLTVTSAQKNPTAFYLCASSMTVDYGYTFGSGTRLTVV.

CDR3 loop: CASSQAGLAGDYYNEQFF. CDR3 nucleotide sequence: TGTGCCAGCAGCCAAGCAGGACTAGCGGGAGATTACTACAATGAGCAGTTCTTC. The chain recombines TRBV4-2 with TRBJ2-1; 13 bases are shared with TRBD2. After removal of 1 base from V and 3 bases from J, the junction contained 6 bases not matched to a gene. This CDR3 spans 18 amino acids. Germline values: CDR1 LGHNA, CDR2 YNFKEQ.

CDR3 loop: CASSIEQGNNEQFF. CDR3 in DNA: TGTGCCAGTAGTATAGAACAGGGAAACAATGAGCAGTTCTTC. V is TRBV19 and J is TRBJ2-1; maybe TRBD1 (6 bases). This CDR3 comprises 14 residues. V lost 0 bases, J lost 5 bases, and 8 bases lay in between. Germline V gene data show CDR1 as LNHDA and CDR2 as SQIVND (reference sequence).

This chain connects TRBV2 to TRBJ2-3, with 9 positions matching TRBD2. This CDR3 has 16 residues. With V trimmed by 8 bases and J by 4 bases, 13 bases remained unmatched. Germline V gene lookup returns CDR1 SNHLY and CDR2 FYNNEI. Here the CDR3 DNA reads TGTGCCAGCGCCCGTAGGGCTAGCGGGGCCTCAGATACGCAGTATTTT. This sequence encodes CASARRASGASDTQYF.

This clone was counted once. The genes are TRBV30 and TRBJ2-7; 11 bases align to TRBD1. Germline CDR1 is GTSNPN and CDR2 is SVGIG (reference sequence). There are 14 residues in the CDR3. The junction had 5 bases not matched to a gene; V was cut back by 0 bases and J by 7 bases. DNA of the CDR3: TGTGCCTGGAGTGTAGGACAGGGGGCGGGTGAGCAGTACTTC. It yields the protein CAWSVGQGAGEQYF.

The chain recombines TRBV5-1 with TRBJ2-5; D is perhaps TRBD1 (6 bases). The CDR3 has 15 residues. Germline-derived CDR1 and CDR2 are SGHRS and YFSETQ. Trimming shortened V by 2 bases and J by 2 bases, and 13 bases separated the two germline ends. The CDR3 sequence is CASSLGRGPQETQYF. CDR3 DNA: TGCGCCAGCAGCTTAGGCAGGGGTCCGCAAGAGACCCAGTACTTC.

The V call is TRBV5-4, the J call TRBJ2-2; weak D call: TRBD2 (5 bases). Deletions cut 4 bases from V and 2 bases from J, with 12 bases between. This CDR3 has 15 residues. Germline CDR1 and CDR2: SGHNT and YYREEE (reference sequence). CDR3 residues: CASSGSLANTGELFF. The CDR3 coding sequence is TGTGCCAGCAGCGGGTCCCTAGCCAACACCGGGGAGCTGTTTTTT.

CDR3 loop: CASSVLGARNTEAFF. The CDR3 DNA reads TGTGCCAGCAGCGTTTTGGGGGCGCGTAACACTGAAGCTTTCTTT. V usage is TRBV2 and J usage is TRBJ1-1, with D possibly being TRBD1 (6 bases). V dropped 6 bases and J dropped 2 bases, with 16 bases sitting between them. The CDR3 totals 15 residues. CDR1 SNHLY and CDR2 FYNNEI come from the germline V gene.

The chain uses TRBV6-5 and TRBJ1-1; 8 positions agree with TRBD1. Germline V CDR1 and CDR2: MNHEY, SVGAGI. This CDR3 is built from 14 residues. With V trimmed by 6 bases and J by 4 bases, 7 bases remained unmatched. In DNA, the CDR3 is TGTGCCAGCAGCTTCGACAGGGGCGGCACTGAAGCTTTCTTT. It yields the protein CASSFDRGGTEAFF.